This T cell receptor beta chain stems from a study of Ad26.COV2.S vaccination and SARS-CoV-2 variants. CDR1 is KGHSH, CDR2 LQKENI, per germline. This CDR3 contains 15 residues. Trimming cost V 3 bases and J 5 bases, with 13 bases left between them. Treatment noted: around 19 received Ad26.COV2.S at low or high dose, single or two shots; about 5 received placebo; per-sample allocation not given. It was on day 63 after the first vaccine or placebo injection that samples were taken. Vaccination employed an Ad26 vector expressing the Wuhan-strain SARS-CoV-2 spike. Method: immunoSEQ multiplex PCR; TCRdb's copy keeps in-frame clones and lacks some. The table includes some 500,000 clones, 89% detected once.

The specimen was peripheral blood, collected in a trial of Ad26.COV2.S vaccine versus placebo. The V call is TRBV18, the J call TRBJ1-4; D ambiguous. The source of this sequence is a person aged 18-65 years who received the Ad26.COV2.S COVID-19 vaccine or a placebo. CDR3 nucleotides: TGTGCCAGCTCACCCCGGGAGACGAGGAATGAAAAACTGTTTTTT. This sequence encodes CASSPRETRNEKLFF.